This TCR beta chain appears in the sequencing data of a study of blood T cells in healthy people across ages. Study-wide results and limits: Long-lived donors carried more naive CD4+ cells and greater diversity than aged donors.

This clonotype was detected only once. Its antigen is undetermined. Donation came from healthy Caucasian individuals in Russia who were aged roughly 6 to 95. Germline loops: CDR1 DFQATT, CDR2 SNEGSKA (reference sequence). Between the trimmed V and J ends, which lost 4 bases and 1 base, there was a span of 8 bases. The CDR3 runs to 14 residues. A second about 7 to 11 cycle PCR used barcoded and J-beta primers. TCRdb independently ran MiXCR on the 5' RACE reads; one entry per CDR3 protein. In the table there are 780,000 or so distinct CDR3 sequences, about 48% of which are singletons. Sequencing was carried out using blood. The chain recombines TRBV20-1 with TRBJ2-6; D is uncertain. This TCR was sampled from a man older than 75 in good health. CDR3 residues: CSAMVTSGANVLTF. DNA for the CDR3: TGCAGTGCTATGGTAACTTCTGGGGCCAACGTCCTGACTTTC.